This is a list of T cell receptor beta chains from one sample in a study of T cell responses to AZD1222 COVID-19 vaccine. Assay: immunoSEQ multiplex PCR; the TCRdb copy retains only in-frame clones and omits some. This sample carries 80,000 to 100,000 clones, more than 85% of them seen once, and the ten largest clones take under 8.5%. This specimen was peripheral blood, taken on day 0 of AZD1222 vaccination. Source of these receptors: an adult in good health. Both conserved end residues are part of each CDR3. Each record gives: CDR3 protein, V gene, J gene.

CDR3aa: CASSLEGGRDTQYF; v_gene: TRBV5-1; j_gene: TRBJ2-3
CDR3aa: CASSQGGAGGSYEQYF; v_gene: TRBV4-1; j_gene: TRBJ2-7
CDR3aa: CASSLSAGAGNEQFF; v_gene: TRBV27; j_gene: TRBJ2-1
CDR3aa: CSVEASGRTDTQYF; v_gene: TRBV29-1; j_gene: TRBJ2-3
CDR3aa: CASSLEGGQPQHF; v_gene: TRBV11-2; j_gene: TRBJ1-5
CDR3aa: CASSLVGSGNEQFF; v_gene: TRBV11-3; j_gene: TRBJ2-1
CDR3aa: CATSRAGETNEKLFF; v_gene: TRBV15; j_gene: TRBJ1-4
CDR3aa: CASSPSGTSGGRGFTGELFF; v_gene: TRBV7-3; j_gene: TRBJ2-2
CDR3aa: CASSNDKPRAAKNIQYF; v_gene: TRBV21-1; j_gene: TRBJ2-4
CDR3aa: CASSAGVGDQPQHF; v_gene: TRBV9; j_gene: TRBJ1-5
CDR3aa: CATARSGSNTEAFF; v_gene: TRBV24-1; j_gene: TRBJ1-1
CDR3aa: CASSWREDRVNSYEQYF; v_gene: TRBV5-6; j_gene: TRBJ2-7
CDR3aa: CASSWAPAQGTQYF; v_gene: TRBV7-3; j_gene: TRBJ2-5
CDR3aa: CASRTGAVEKLFF; v_gene: TRBV6-5; j_gene: TRBJ1-4
CDR3aa: CSVPTSGGELFF; v_gene: TRBV29-1; j_gene: TRBJ2-2
CDR3aa: CASSPRDGVNTEAFF; v_gene: TRBV18; j_gene: TRBJ1-1
CDR3aa: CASSLVPGQGTDTQYF; v_gene: TRBV4-3; j_gene: TRBJ2-3
CDR3aa: CASRREGPYEQYF; v_gene: TRBV5-1; j_gene: TRBJ2-7